These T cell receptor beta chains were read from a single sample in a study of molecular identifiers for immune sequencing clone quantification. One entry per CDR3 protein, called by TCRdb with MiXCR from the PCR reads. Counted here are 490,000 or so distinct CDR3 sequences, 20% to 25% occurring once; the ten biggest clones make up 0.84%. The specimen was naive CD8+ T cells from blood, with Jurkat cell RNA spiked in. The receptors originated from a human donor in good health. Some libraries in this study had Jurkat cell RNA spiked in. Both conserved end residues are part of each CDR3. Each record gives: V gene, J gene, D gene, clone size, CDR3 protein, CDR3 DNA. A D gene is named only where the DNA matches it firmly. Rows give clone size only sometimes, using once, few, many, or a class for an expanded clone.

V gene: TRBV15
J gene: TRBJ2-7
D gene: TRBD2
clone size: -
CDR3 protein: CATSRGTGGGHEQYF
CDR3 DNA: TGTGCCACCAGCAGAGGTACGGGAGGTGGCCACGAGCAGTACTTC

V gene: TRBV10-3
J gene: TRBJ1-2
D gene: -
clone size: -
CDR3 protein: CAISHPDRGNGYTF
CDR3 DNA: TGTGCCATCAGTCACCCAGACAGAGGCAATGGCTACACCTTC

V gene: TRBV18
J gene: TRBJ2-3
D gene: -
clone size: -
CDR3 protein: CASSSQPGTDTQYF
CDR3 DNA: TGTGCCAGCTCATCCCAACCGGGGACAGATACGCAGTATTTT

V gene: TRBV4-3
J gene: TRBJ2-2
D gene: -
clone size: -
CDR3 protein: CASSHNAGELFF
CDR3 DNA: TGCGCCAGCAGCCATAATGCAGGGGAGCTGTTTTTT

V gene: TRBV6-1
J gene: TRBJ2-5
D gene: -
clone size: many
CDR3 protein: CASSEATGKETQYF
CDR3 DNA: TGTGCCAGCAGTGAAGCTACAGGCAAAGAGACCCAGTACTTC

V gene: TRBV13
J gene: TRBJ2-3
D gene: TRBD2
clone size: once
CDR3 protein: CASSWAQLAGSTDTQYF
CDR3 DNA: TGCGCCAGCAGCTGGGCCCAACTAGCGGGGAGCACAGATACGCAGTATTTT

V gene: TRBV5-3
J gene: TRBJ2-7
D gene: TRBD1
clone size: -
CDR3 protein: CASSLVDRGRYEQYF
CDR3 DNA: TGTGCCAGCAGCTTGGTGGACAGGGGGCGGTACGAGCAGTACTTC

V gene: TRBV10-3
J gene: TRBJ1-1
D gene: TRBD1
clone size: many
CDR3 protein: CAISENSPGGSDTEAFF
CDR3 DNA: TGTGCCATCAGTGAAAATTCCCCAGGGGGCTCGGACACTGAAGCTTTCTTT

V gene: TRBV3-1
J gene: TRBJ2-1
D gene: TRBD2
clone size: few
CDR3 protein: CATSGGSNEQFF
CDR3 DNA: TGTGCCACCAGCGGGGGGAGCAATGAGCAGTTCTTC

V gene: TRBV11-2
J gene: TRBJ2-1
D gene: -
clone size: -
CDR3 protein: CASSLVGTYNEQFF
CDR3 DNA: TGTGCCAGCAGCTTAGTAGGAACCTACAATGAGCAGTTCTTC

V gene: TRBV30
J gene: TRBJ2-1
D gene: -
clone size: -
CDR3 protein: CASDVNNEQFF
CDR3 DNA: TGTGCTTCGGACGTCAACAATGAGCAGTTCTTC

V gene: TRBV7-9
J gene: TRBJ2-7
D gene: TRBD2
clone size: -
CDR3 protein: CASSSPSGDSSYEQYF
CDR3 DNA: TGTGCCAGCAGCTCCCCTAGCGGGGACAGCTCCTACGAGCAGTACTTC

V gene: TRBV27
J gene: TRBJ2-7
D gene: TRBD2
clone size: -
CDR3 protein: CASSSLGVAGAYEQYF
CDR3 DNA: TGTGCCAGCAGCTCTCTCGGGGTAGCGGGAGCCTACGAGCAGTACTTC

V gene: TRBV12-3/TRBV12-4
J gene: TRBJ2-7
D gene: -
clone size: -
CDR3 protein: CASSLSGEAVEQYF
CDR3 DNA: TGTGCCAGCAGTTTATCCGGGGAGGCGGTCGAGCAGTACTTC

V gene: TRBV29-1
J gene: TRBJ2-7
D gene: TRBD2
clone size: -
CDR3 protein: CSVEGTSGGPYEQYF
CDR3 DNA: TGCAGCGTTGAAGGGACTAGCGGGGGGCCTTACGAGCAGTACTTC

V gene: TRBV5-1
J gene: TRBJ2-3
D gene: -
clone size: many
CDR3 protein: CASSPWEGADTQYF
CDR3 DNA: TGCGCCAGCAGCCCCTGGGAAGGGGCGGATACGCAGTATTTT

V gene: TRBV7-9
J gene: TRBJ2-5
D gene: TRBD1
clone size: many
CDR3 protein: CASRSTGGETQYF
CDR3 DNA: TGTGCCAGCAGATCGACAGGGGGAGAGACCCAGTACTTC

V gene: TRBV5-1
J gene: TRBJ2-3
D gene: TRBD2
clone size: once
CDR3 protein: CASSLGLAGADTQYF
CDR3 DNA: TGCGCCAGCAGCTTGGGGCTAGCGGGGGCAGATACGCAGTATTTT

V gene: TRBV5-4
J gene: TRBJ2-3
D gene: TRBD2
clone size: many
CDR3 protein: CASSTGTSGDTQYF
CDR3 DNA: TGTGCCAGCAGCACAGGGACTAGCGGGGATACGCAGTATTTT

V gene: TRBV6-1
J gene: TRBJ2-2
D gene: TRBD2
clone size: few
CDR3 protein: CASCKRETAGELFF
CDR3 DNA: TGTGCCAGTTGTAAGCGGGAGACGGCCGGGGAGCTGTTTTTT

V gene: TRBV6-5
J gene: TRBJ2-1
D gene: TRBD2
clone size: few
CDR3 protein: CASSYSISRDYVNEQFF
CDR3 DNA: TGTGCCAGCAGTTACTCGATAAGTCGGGACTACGTCAATGAGCAGTTCTTC

V gene: TRBV6-5
J gene: TRBJ2-2
D gene: -
clone size: -
CDR3 protein: CASSYSLAGELFF
CDR3 DNA: TGTGCCAGCAGTTACTCCCTCGCGGGAGAGCTGTTTTTT

V gene: TRBV9
J gene: TRBJ2-7
D gene: TRBD2
clone size: many
CDR3 protein: CASSGRDYSYEQYF
CDR3 DNA: TGTGCCAGCAGCGGCCGGGACTACTCCTACGAGCAGTACTTC

V gene: TRBV25-1
J gene: TRBJ2-7
D gene: -
clone size: -
CDR3 protein: CASSESDLGEQYF
CDR3 DNA: TGTGCCAGCAGTGAGTCAGACCTCGGGGAGCAGTACTTC

V gene: TRBV7-9
J gene: TRBJ2-7
D gene: -
clone size: few
CDR3 protein: CASSSTPSYEQYF
CDR3 DNA: TGTGCCAGCAGCTCCACACCTTCCTACGAGCAGTACTTC

V gene: TRBV28
J gene: TRBJ2-7
D gene: -
clone size: -
CDR3 protein: CASSLFQGGEQYF
CDR3 DNA: TGTGCCAGCAGTTTATTTCAGGGTGGAGAGCAGTACTTC

V gene: TRBV7-2
J gene: TRBJ2-7
D gene: TRBD1
clone size: many
CDR3 protein: CASSPYRGTYEQYF
CDR3 DNA: TGTGCCAGCAGCCCATACAGGGGAACCTACGAGCAGTACTTC

V gene: TRBV7-9
J gene: TRBJ2-7
D gene: -
clone size: -
CDR3 protein: CASRNNSYEQYF
CDR3 DNA: TGTGCCAGCAGGAACAACTCCTACGAGCAGTACTTC

V gene: TRBV4-1
J gene: TRBJ2-2
D gene: -
clone size: -
CDR3 protein: CASSPANKNTGELFF
CDR3 DNA: TGCGCCAGCAGCCCCGCTAACAAGAACACCGGGGAGCTGTTTTTT

V gene: TRBV6-2/TRBV6-3
J gene: TRBJ1-1
D gene: -
clone size: -
CDR3 protein: CASRAMNTEALF
CDR3 DNA: TGTGCCAGCAGGGCCATGAACACTGAAGCTCTCTTT

V gene: TRBV19
J gene: TRBJ2-3
D gene: -
clone size: -
CDR3 protein: CASSMLDESDTQYF
CDR3 DNA: TGTGCCAGTAGTATGTTAGACGAATCAGATACGCAGTATTTT

V gene: TRBV20-1
J gene: TRBJ2-5
D gene: -
clone size: few
CDR3 protein: CSASTSNDQETQYF
CDR3 DNA: TGCAGTGCTAGCACATCGAACGATCAAGAGACCCAGTACTTC

V gene: TRBV10-3
J gene: TRBJ2-1
D gene: -
clone size: few
CDR3 protein: CAISESGEGEEQFF
CDR3 DNA: TGTGCCATCAGTGAGTCTGGGGAAGGGGAAGAGCAGTTCTTC

V gene: TRBV7-9
J gene: TRBJ2-2
D gene: TRBD1
clone size: -
CDR3 protein: CASSSPGTGNTGELFF
CDR3 DNA: TGTGCCAGCAGCTCTCCCGGGACAGGGAACACCGGGGAGCTGTTTTTT

V gene: TRBV20-1
J gene: TRBJ1-2
D gene: -
clone size: many
CDR3 protein: CSARDSGEGYGYTF
CDR3 DNA: TGCAGTGCTAGAGATAGCGGGGAGGGGTATGGCTACACCTTC

V gene: TRBV12-3/TRBV12-4
J gene: TRBJ2-5
D gene: TRBD1
clone size: many
CDR3 protein: CASSSRTGGLETQYF
CDR3 DNA: TGTGCCAGCAGTTCTCGGACAGGGGGTTTAGAGACCCAGTACTTC

V gene: TRBV7-6
J gene: TRBJ2-3
D gene: TRBD1
clone size: many
CDR3 protein: CASSLLAYRGSPDTQYF
CDR3 DNA: TGTGCCAGCAGCTTATTGGCCTACAGGGGTAGCCCAGATACGCAGTATTTT

V gene: TRBV2
J gene: TRBJ1-5
D gene: -
clone size: many
CDR3 protein: CASSEGWSNQPQHF
CDR3 DNA: TGTGCCAGCAGTGAAGGTTGGAGCAATCAGCCCCAGCATTTT

V gene: TRBV12-3/TRBV12-4
J gene: TRBJ2-1
D gene: TRBD2
clone size: -
CDR3 protein: CASSLRAASGSGNEQFF
CDR3 DNA: TGTGCCAGCAGCCTAAGGGCTGCTAGCGGGAGTGGCAATGAGCAGTTCTTC

V gene: TRBV20-1
J gene: TRBJ2-2
D gene: -
clone size: few
CDR3 protein: CSANRGTGELFF
CDR3 DNA: TGCAGTGCTAACCGGGGCACCGGGGAGCTGTTTTTT

V gene: TRBV20-1
J gene: TRBJ2-5
D gene: -
clone size: -
CDR3 protein: CSARDWNGSSQETQYF
CDR3 DNA: TGCAGTGCTAGAGATTGGAACGGGAGCTCCCAAGAGACCCAGTACTTC

V gene: TRBV5-3
J gene: TRBJ1-1
D gene: -
clone size: -
CDR3 protein: CASSPGPYITEAFF
CDR3 DNA: TGTGCCAGCAGCCCCGGGCCCTATATCACTGAAGCTTTCTTT

V gene: TRBV7-8
J gene: TRBJ2-7
D gene: -
clone size: -
CDR3 protein: CASSLDSSTYEQYF
CDR3 DNA: TGTGCCAGCAGCTTAGACAGTTCTACCTACGAGCAGTACTTC

V gene: TRBV6-2/TRBV6-3
J gene: TRBJ2-1
D gene: TRBD2
clone size: -
CDR3 protein: CASSYSGRGSYNEQFF
CDR3 DNA: TGTGCCAGCAGTTACTCGGGGAGGGGCTCCTACAATGAGCAGTTCTTC

V gene: TRBV7-2
J gene: TRBJ1-1
D gene: -
clone size: few
CDR3 protein: CASSLTGTMRTDTEAFF
CDR3 DNA: TGTGCCAGCAGCTTAACCGGGACAATGAGGACGGACACTGAAGCTTTCTTT

V gene: TRBV7-8
J gene: TRBJ2-7
D gene: TRBD1
clone size: many
CDR3 protein: CASSLAGQVSYEQYF
CDR3 DNA: TGTGCCAGCAGCTTAGCCGGACAGGTCTCCTACGAGCAGTACTTC

V gene: TRBV2
J gene: TRBJ2-7
D gene: -
clone size: many
CDR3 protein: CASSAGRELVEQYF
CDR3 DNA: TGTGCCAGCAGTGCGGGCAGAGAATTAGTCGAGCAGTACTTC

V gene: TRBV11-2
J gene: TRBJ2-7
D gene: -
clone size: -
CDR3 protein: CASSPGTWHEQYF
CDR3 DNA: TGTGCCAGCAGCCCAGGGACATGGCACGAGCAGTACTTC

V gene: TRBV20-1
J gene: TRBJ2-2
D gene: -
clone size: -
CDR3 protein: CSARLAAKNTGELFF
CDR3 DNA: TGCAGTGCTAGACTCGCAGCCAAGAACACCGGGGAGCTGTTTTTT